Each of the 20 T cell receptor beta chains below was sequenced from the same sample in a study of CD8+ T cells in alopecia areata. Extraction and reverse transcription of RNA yielded cDNA as the sequencing template. Produced via immunoSEQ multiplex PCR; TCRdb's table is partial and in-frame only. The sample lists just over 150,000 clones, around three fifths occurring once. Treatment indicated: oral pan-JAK inhibitor, 5-10 mg twice daily. The sample consisted of CD4+ T cells sorted from blood, taken at week 4, from a patient treated with tofacitinib. These receptors were obtained from a human donor with alopecia areata.

The chain has TRBV7-2 and TRBJ1-5; TRBD1 might be the D (5 bases). Germline V gene data show CDR1 as SGHTA and CDR2 as FQGNSA. This CDR3 comprises 14 residues. Trimming left V 7 bases short and J 0 bases short, with 10 bases between. As DNA, the CDR3 is TGTGCCAGCAACTTGGGGGGTAGCAATCAGCCCCAGCATTTT. It yields the protein CASNLGGSNQPQHF.

This chain connects TRBV5-1 to TRBJ1-2, with TRBD1 matching 7 bases. V lost 7 bases, J lost 5 bases, and 8 bases stayed unmatched. The germline V gene encodes CDR1 SGHRS and CDR2 YFSETQ. CDR3 length: 13 amino acids. The CDR3 sequence is CASCPTGNYGYTF. CDR3 nucleotide sequence: TGCGCCAGCTGTCCGACAGGGAATTATGGCTACACCTTC.

V and J are TRBV7-2 and TRBJ1-2; 9 nucleotides agree with TRBD1. CDR1 and CDR2 from the germline V gene are SGHTA and FQGNSA. After removal of 4 bases from V and 8 bases from J, the junction contained 8 bases not matched to a gene. There are 14 residues in the CDR3. CDR3 region: CASSSGQGSDGYTF. The DNA of the CDR3 is TGTGCCAGCAGCTCGGGACAGGGTTCTGACGGCTACACCTTC.

The chain carries TRBV5-4 and TRBJ1-1, with D unclear. The CDR3 extends over 16 amino acids. V lost 0 bases and J lost 4, with 16 bases in between. Germline V gene data show CDR1 as SGHNT and CDR2 as YYREEE (reference sequence). The CDR3 loop reads CASSLGVRASATEAFF. The CDR3 DNA is TGTGCCAGCAGCTTGGGGGTCCGTGCCTCGGCCACTGAAGCTTTCTTT.

The chain carries TRBV14 and TRBJ2-7; D gene uncertain. Germline V gives CDR1 SGHDN, CDR2 FVKESK. Trimming cost V 4 bases and J 2 bases, with 6 bases left between them. The length of the CDR3 is 12 residues. CDR3 sequence (DNA): TGTGCCAGCAGCCGGGCCCCCTACGAGCAGTACTTC. Protein: CASSRAPYEQYF.

This clone turned up a few times. The chain carries TRBV5-6 and TRBJ2-7, with 10 bases lining up with TRBD1. The CDR3 consists of 15 residues. With 1 base clipped from V and 4 bases from J, the junction kept 5 bases outside the gene matches. Looked up from germline, CDR1 is SGHDT and CDR2 is YYEEEE. The CDR3 loop is CASSLSGTGAYEQYF. CDR3 in DNA: TGTGCCAGCAGCTTGTCCGGGACAGGGGCGTACGAGCAGTACTTC.

The sample holds a few counts of this clone. Different DNA sequences within this sample yield the same CDR3. J is TRBJ2-5 and V is TRBV5-1; no reliable D call. Germline CDR1 reads SGHRS; CDR2 reads YFSETQ. V was cut by 4 bases and J by 3 bases, with 4 bases left in between. The CDR3 totals 11 residues. CDR3 protein: CASSLEETQYF. In DNA form, the CDR3 reads TGCGCCAGCAGCCTAGAAGAGACCCAGTACTTC. The variable domain in full, with the rest retrieved from reference TRBV5-1 and TRBJ2-5, is KAGVTQTPRYLIKTRGQQVTLSCSPISGHRSVSWYQQTPGQGLQFLFEYFSETQRNKGNFPGRFSGRQFSNSRSEMNVSTLELGDSALYLCASSLEETQYFGPGTRLLVL.

Turning to this clone: Other DNA sequences in this specimen translate into the identical CDR3. The chain uses TRBV5-6 and TRBJ2-5; D is unresolved. V shed 1 base and J shed 4 bases, with 2 bases lying between them. Per the germline V gene, CDR1 is SGHDT and CDR2 is YYEEEE. The CDR3 runs to 11 residues. The CDR3: CASSLRETQYF. CDR3 nucleotides: TGTGCCAGCAGCTTGAGAGAGACCCAGTACTTC. The complete variable domain, with remaining parts taken from reference TRBV5-6 and TRBJ2-5, reads DAGVTQSPTHLIKTRGQQVTLRCSPKSGHDTVSWYQQALGQGPQFIFQYYEEEERQRGNFPDRFSGHQFPNYSSELNVNALLLGDSALYLCASSLRETQYFGPGTRLLVL.

The V gene is TRBV5-1, the J gene TRBJ1-1; 9 nucleotides agree with TRBD1. The CDR3 totals 14 residues. Germline V gives CDR1 SGHRS, CDR2 YFSETQ. With V trimmed by 5 bases and J by 5 bases, 7 bases remained unmatched. The CDR3 region is CASSSQGARTEAFF. For the CDR3, the DNA is TGCGCCAGCAGTTCACAGGGGGCGAGGACTGAAGCTTTCTTT.

The chain is built from TRBV5-6 and TRBJ1-5; possible D gene TRBD1, 6 bases. The CDR3 covers 15 residues. In germline, CDR1 is SGHDT, CDR2 YYEEEE. Trimming stripped 6 bases from V and 1 base from J, with 14 bases between. CDR3 sequence: CASIYREGSNQPQHF. Here the CDR3 DNA reads TGTGCCAGCATCTACAGGGAAGGGAGCAATCAGCCCCAGCATTTT. Combining the CDR3 with reference TRBV5-6 and TRBJ1-5 gives the whole variable domain DAGVTQSPTHLIKTRGQQVTLRCSPKSGHDTVSWYQQALGQGPQFIFQYYEEEERQRGNFPDRFSGHQFPNYSSELNVNALLLGDSALYLCASIYREGSNQPQHFGDGTRLSIL.

The rearrangement links TRBV7-8 to TRBJ1-4; TRBD1 might be the D (6 bases). CDR1 and CDR2 from the germline V gene are SGHVS and FQNEAQ. Trimming cost V 5 bases and J 4 bases, with 11 bases left between them. The CDR3 runs 14 residues. The CDR3 is CASSPDRRNEKLFF. CDR3 bases: TGTGCCAGCAGCCCAGACAGGCGTAATGAAAAACTGTTTTTT. Complete variable domain (other parts from reference TRBV7-8 and TRBJ1-4): GAGVSQSPRYKVAKRGQDVALRCDPISGHVSLFWYQQALGQGPEFLTYFQNEAQLDKSGLPSDRFFAERPEGSVSTLKIQRTQQEDSAVYLCASSPDRRNEKLFFGSGTQLSVL.

This clone was seen only a few times. The chain joins TRBV5-6 to TRBJ2-5; no clear D. CDR3 length: 14 amino acids. V lost 0 bases to trimming and J lost 4 bases, with 10 bases between them. The germline V gene encodes CDR1 SGHDT and CDR2 YYEEEE. CDR3 sequence (DNA): TGTGCCAGCAGCTTGGGCAGTTCCGGAGAGACCCAGTACTTC. It is translated as CASSLGSSGETQYF.

The J gene is TRBJ2-6, the V gene TRBV29-1; 8 bases agree with TRBD1. Germline lookup yields CDR1 SQVTM and CDR2 ANQGSEA. The junction had 12 bases not matched to a gene; V was cut back by 7 bases and J by 4 bases. The CDR3 loop spans 16 amino acids. This CDR3 reads CSAKDRDLLGANVLTF. Written as DNA, the CDR3 is TGCAGCGCAAAGGACAGGGACCTCTTAGGGGCCAACGTCCTGACTTTC.

The rearrangement uses TRBV4-1 and TRBJ1-6; TRBD1 might be the D (5 bases). V lost 2 bases, J lost 6 bases, and 20 bases lay in between. From germline, CDR1 is MGHRA and CDR2 YSYEKL. This CDR3 is built from 18 residues. In DNA form, the CDR3 reads TGCGCCAGCAGCCAACAACTGCCTCTCGGGGGTGTTAATTCACCCCTCCACTTT. It encodes CASSQQLPLGGVNSPLHF.

In this sample, this clone turned up once. As DNA, the CDR3 is TGTGCCTGGAGTGACGACGGCAATTCACCCCTCCACTTT. Translation: CAWSDDGNSPLHF. The chain recombines TRBV30 with TRBJ1-6; D unclear. Trimming removed 1 base at V and 7 bases at J, with 8 bases between. Germline CDR1 GTSNPN, CDR2 SVGIG (reference sequence). This CDR3 has 13 residues.

The chain links TRBV4-3 to TRBJ1-5; D not certain. Deletions cut 1 base from V and 4 bases from J, with 5 bases between. Germline V gene data show CDR1 as LGHNA and CDR2 as YSLEER. CDR3 length: 13 residues. The CDR3 sequence: CASSQVANQPQHF. For the CDR3, the DNA is TGCGCCAGCAGCCAAGTGGCGAATCAGCCCCAGCATTTT.

This sequence joins TRBV30 and TRBJ2-3; 8 nucleotides align to TRBD2. Germline CDR1 is GTSNPN and CDR2 is SVGIG (reference sequence). This CDR3 is 15 amino acids long. V gave up 0 bases and J gave up 3 bases; unmatched junction bases: 5. CDR3 DNA sequence: TGTGCCTGGAGTGTAAACGGGGGGGCAACAGATACGCAGTATTTT. It codes for CAWSVNGGATDTQYF.

The chain links TRBV27 to TRBJ1-5; 9 bases align to TRBD1. J gave up 6 bases and V 6 bases, and 15 bases lay outside the gene matches. The CDR3 is made up of 17 amino acids. Germline V gives CDR1 MNHEY, CDR2 SMNVEV (reference sequence). This CDR3 reads CASSPGTGIEMIQPQHF. DNA of the CDR3: TGTGCCAGCAGCCCCGGGACAGGGATCGAGATGATTCAGCCCCAGCATTTT.

CDR3 protein: CASTGSGGYTF. DNA of the CDR3: TGTGCCAGCACGGGGTCGGGAGGCTACACCTTC. The V and J genes are TRBV6-6 and TRBJ1-2; D is undetermined. The CDR3 has 11 amino acids. The V gene's germline CDR1 is MNHNY and CDR2 SVGAGI (reference sequence). V was pared by 7 bases and J by 8 bases, with 11 bases between.

The J gene is TRBJ2-2, the V gene TRBV7-8, with D possibly being TRBD2 (5 bases). Germline CDR1 SGHVS, CDR2 FQNEAQ. The CDR3 loop spans 14 amino acids. V was pared by 5 bases and J by 7 bases, with 14 bases between. The CDR3: CASSARPSSGELFF. In DNA, the CDR3 is TGTGCCAGCAGCGCTAGGCCTAGCAGCGGGGAGCTGTTTTTT. Drawing the rest from reference TRBV7-8 and TRBJ2-2, the complete variable domain is GAGVSQSPRYKVAKRGQDVALRCDPISGHVSLFWYQQALGQGPEFLTYFQNEAQLDKSGLPSDRFFAERPEGSVSTLKIQRTQQEDSAVYLCASSARPSSGELFFGEGSRLTVL.